A single sample gave rise to the 13 T cell receptor beta chains below, sequenced in a study of siplizumab effects on memory and regulatory T cells. TCRdb's table, derived via immunoSEQ multiplex PCR, lists solely in-frame clones and lacks some. This sample has some 100,000 clones; 92% occur once, and the top ten carry 0.55% to 0.85%. The specimen was Tregs sorted from blood. The receptors shown here come from a human donor in good health.

The rearrangement joins TRBV7-2 to TRBJ2-7; perhaps TRBD2 as D (5 bases). The CDR3 is 14 residues long. The germline V and J ends were trimmed by 6 bases and 1 base, with 13 bases remaining between them. CDR1 is SGHTA and CDR2 is FQGNSA in the germline V gene. The DNA for the CDR3 is TGTGCCAGCAGTCTAGAGCGGTTGTCCTACGAGCAGTACTTC. Translating gives CASSLERLSYEQYF.

About this clone: The same CDR3 can be traced to other DNA sequences in this sample. This chain links TRBV12-5 with TRBJ2-3; 12 nucleotides align to TRBD2. Germline trimming cut 5 bases from V and 0 bases from J; bases unmatched to any gene: 3. The V gene's germline CDR1 is LGHNT and CDR2 FRNRAP. This CDR3 contains 16 residues. CDR3 DNA sequence: TGTGCTAGTGGTCTAGGACTAGCGGGAAGCACAGATACGCAGTATTTT. It yields the protein CASGLGLAGSTDTQYF.

The chain is built from TRBV4-2 and TRBJ2-5; 14 positions match TRBD2. Per the germline V gene, CDR1 is LGHNA and CDR2 is YNFKEQ. This CDR3 comprises 15 residues. The J segment lost 5 bases and the V segment lost 4 bases, leaving 3 bases of the junction unmatched. This CDR3 reads CASSPGLAGGETQYF. In DNA, the CDR3 is TGTGCCAGCAGCCCAGGACTAGCGGGAGGTGAGACCCAGTACTTC.

The genes are TRBV9 and TRBJ2-1; D gene ambiguous. CDR1 is SGDLS, CDR2 YYNGEE, per germline. Trimming cost V 0 bases and J 0 bases, with 10 bases left between them. There are 16 residues in the CDR3. The DNA of the CDR3 is TGTGCCAGCAGCGTAGGGATCGGAAGCTCCTACAATGAGCAGTTCTTC. Protein sequence: CASSVGIGSSYNEQFF.

The chain joins TRBV27 to TRBJ2-7; tentative D call: TRBD2 (5 bases). This CDR3 has 14 residues. V was shortened by 2 bases and J by 0 bases, with 8 bases between the two germline ends. The germline V gene encodes CDR1 MNHEY and CDR2 SMNVEV (reference sequence). The CDR3 region has the DNA TGTGCCAGCAGTTTAGGGGAGAACTCCTACGAGCAGTACTTC. Protein: CASSLGENSYEQYF.

The chain employs TRBV2 and TRBJ1-1, with D possibly being TRBD1 (5 bases). The CDR3 is 13 residues long. CDR1 and CDR2 (germline): SNHLY, FYNNEI. The CDR3 coding sequence is TGTGCTAAAACGGGGACTTCCGACACTGAAGCTTTCTTT. Translated: CAKTGTSDTEAFF.

This clone was seen only once. The J gene is TRBJ2-7, the V gene TRBV5-6; 7 nucleotides match TRBD1. This CDR3 comprises 14 residues. Germline assignment: CDR1 SGHDT and CDR2 YYEEEE. Trimming at V came to 0 bases and at J to 3 bases, leaving 3 bases not matched to a gene. The CDR3 bases are TGTGCCAGCAGCTTGGTAGGGGGCCTCTACGAGCAGTACTTC. This gives the protein CASSLVGGLYEQYF.

The chain recombines TRBV6-4 with TRBJ2-3; possible D gene TRBD2, 5 bases. Germline CDR1 MRHNA, CDR2 SNTAGT. CDR3 size: 13 residues. V was cut by 5 bases and J by 6 bases, with 12 bases left in between. CDR3 nucleotides: TGTGCCAGCAGTCCCTTTCCGGGGGATACGCAGTATTTT. Its translation is CASSPFPGDTQYF.

The chain recombines TRBV18 with TRBJ1-1, with D unclear. V lost 1 base and J 1 base, leaving 7 bases between the germline ends. The CDR3 runs to 14 residues. Germline values: CDR1 KGHSH, CDR2 LQKENI. The CDR3 DNA reads TGTGCCAGCTCACCACGGGCTGGGAACACTGAAGCTTTCTTT. Translated, it gives CASSPRAGNTEAFF. The whole variable domain, filled in from reference TRBV18 and TRBJ1-1, reads NAGVMQNPRHLVRRRGQEARLRCSPMKGHSHVYWYRQLPEEGLKFMVYLQKENIIDESGMPKERFSAEFPKEGPSILRIQQVVRGDSAAYFCASSPRAGNTEAFFGQGTRLTVV.

This chain connects TRBV20-1 to TRBJ1-1; D call uncertain. Trimming shortened V by 5 bases and J by 1 base, and 5 bases separated the two germline ends. Looked up from germline, CDR1 is DFQATT and CDR2 is SNEGSKA (reference sequence). This CDR3 contains 11 residues. CDR3: CSAFGNTEAFF. For the CDR3, the DNA is TGCAGTGCTTTCGGGAACACTGAAGCTTTCTTT.

The V and J genes are TRBV18 and TRBJ1-4; possible D gene TRBD1, 5 bases. The V end was cut by 6 bases, the J end by 4 bases, with 12 bases between. Germline loops: CDR1 KGHSH, CDR2 LQKENI. The CDR3 extends over 14 amino acids. This chain's CDR3 is CASSPTAYNEKLFF. CDR3 DNA sequence: TGTGCCAGCTCGCCGACAGCCTATAATGAAAAACTGTTTTTT.

V is TRBV28 and J is TRBJ2-3, with D perhaps TRBD1 (5 bases). Germline CDR1 is MDHEN and CDR2 is SYDVKM. The CDR3 sequence is 13 residues long. V was trimmed by 5 bases and J by 6 bases, leaving 12 bases between them. The CDR3 DNA follows: TGTGCCAGCAGTCTATACTACAGGGATACGCAGTATTTT. It yields the protein CASSLYYRDTQYF.

The chain joins TRBV27 to TRBJ2-7; D is perhaps TRBD1 (6 bases). The germline V and J ends were trimmed by 4 bases and 7 bases, with 17 bases remaining between them. This CDR3 is 14 amino acids long. Germline-derived CDR1 and CDR2 are MNHEY and SMNVEV (reference sequence). This chain's CDR3 is CASSSTRGSGEQYF. In DNA, the CDR3 is TGTGCCAGCAGTTCAACCAGGGGATCTGGGGAGCAGTACTTC.